Below, one T cell receptor (beta chain) is given with its context. This specimen belongs to a study of control samples from healthy donors and cancer patients. The assay was immunoSEQ multiplex PCR, and TCRdb's table has in-frame clones only and misses some. The table lists approximately 100,000 clones, roughly 92% of them singletons. Between the trimmed V and J ends, which lost 2 bases and 5 bases, there was a span of 15 bases. The CDR3 covers 15 residues. Germline V gene data show CDR1 as SEHNR and CDR2 as FQNEAQ (reference sequence). The chain links TRBV7-9 to TRBJ1-2; D call uncertain. The clonotype originates from a human donor in good health. The donor label of this sample is uncertain. Sequencing was done on a sample of blood. CDR3 residues: CASSLKGLGIYGYTF. CDR3 nucleotide sequence: TGTGCCAGCAGCTTAAAAGGTTTGGGCATTTATGGCTACACCTTC.